This section outlines one T cell receptor (beta chain) sequence together with its context. The library targeted TCRbeta and was prepared with unique molecular identifiers. A single record per CDR3 protein comes from TCRdb applying MiXCR to the PCR reads. The sample records approximately 88,000 distinct CDR3 sequences, over 9% being singletons. This entry is derived from a study of T-cell reconstitution after alpha-beta-depleted transplantation in children. This clonotype was obtained from a human donor who donated a stem cell graft to a child with inherited bone marrow failure. Here the sequenced sample was PBMCs from the stem cell graft donor, taken from the stem cell graft.

The CDR3 nucleotides read TGTGCCAGCAGCTCCCAGGCAGGGGCCCTCGCCGGGGAGCTGTTTTTT. It yields the protein CASSSQAGALAGELFF. The rearrangement joins TRBV11-3 to TRBJ2-2; D is perhaps TRBD1 (6 bases). The CDR3 is 16 amino acids. Germline CDR1 and CDR2: SGHNT and YENEEA. Trimming pared 4 bases from V and 6 bases from J, leaving 18 bases between.